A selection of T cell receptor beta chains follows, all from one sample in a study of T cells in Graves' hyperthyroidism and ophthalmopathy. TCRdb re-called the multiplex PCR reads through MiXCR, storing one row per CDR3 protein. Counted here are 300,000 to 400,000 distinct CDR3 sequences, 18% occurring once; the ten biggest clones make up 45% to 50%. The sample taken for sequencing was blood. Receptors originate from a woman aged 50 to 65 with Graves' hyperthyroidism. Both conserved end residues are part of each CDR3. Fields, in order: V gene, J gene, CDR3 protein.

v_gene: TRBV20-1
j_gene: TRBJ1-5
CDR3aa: CSARTEINQPQHF

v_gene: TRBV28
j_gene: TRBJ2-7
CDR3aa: CASSFASGSSYEQYF

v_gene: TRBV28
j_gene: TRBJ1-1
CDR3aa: CASRGQGLGSGGTEAFF

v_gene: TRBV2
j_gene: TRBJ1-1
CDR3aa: CASRDSGGNTEAFF

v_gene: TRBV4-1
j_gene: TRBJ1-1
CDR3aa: CASSQRTGGRETEAFF

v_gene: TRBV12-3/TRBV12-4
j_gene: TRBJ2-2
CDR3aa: CASSPRGWELFF

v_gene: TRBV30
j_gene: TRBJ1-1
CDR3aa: CAWSVGGGNTEAFF

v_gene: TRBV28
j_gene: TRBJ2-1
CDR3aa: CASRPEGGRADNEQFF

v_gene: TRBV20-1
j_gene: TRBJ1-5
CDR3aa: CSADRANQPQHF

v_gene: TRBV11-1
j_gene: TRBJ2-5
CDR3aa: CASRPSSGPAQETQYF

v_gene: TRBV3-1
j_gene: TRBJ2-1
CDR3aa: CASSQVAGGPQFF

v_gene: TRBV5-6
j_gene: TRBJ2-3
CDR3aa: CASSVRTEGTDTQYF

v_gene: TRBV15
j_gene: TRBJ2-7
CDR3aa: CATSPSGNSLYEQYF

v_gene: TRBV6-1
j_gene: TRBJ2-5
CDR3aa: CASSLTGVGETQYF

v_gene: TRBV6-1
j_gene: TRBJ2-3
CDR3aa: CASRASGDGTDTQYF

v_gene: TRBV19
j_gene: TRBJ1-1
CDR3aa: CASSSRTALNTEAFF

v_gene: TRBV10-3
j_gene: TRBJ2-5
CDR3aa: CAIKDREWETQYF

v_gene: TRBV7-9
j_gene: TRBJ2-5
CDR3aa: CASSSGGSGQLQETQYF

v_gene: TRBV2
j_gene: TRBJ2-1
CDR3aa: CASSRMSGLAGGPPYNEQFF

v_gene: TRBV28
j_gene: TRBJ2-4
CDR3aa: CASSLGFSKNIQYF

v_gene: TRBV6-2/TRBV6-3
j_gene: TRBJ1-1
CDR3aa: CASSQKTGAYTEAFF

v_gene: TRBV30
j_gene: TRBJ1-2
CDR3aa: CAWDRGNGYTF

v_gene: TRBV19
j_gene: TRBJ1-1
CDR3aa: CASSTQGGAEAFF

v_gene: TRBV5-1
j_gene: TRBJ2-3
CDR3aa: CASSLDGGLGTDTQYF

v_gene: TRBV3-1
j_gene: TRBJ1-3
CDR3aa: CASQRTARNTIYF

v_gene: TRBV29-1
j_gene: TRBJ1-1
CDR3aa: CSVKTVWGNTEAFF

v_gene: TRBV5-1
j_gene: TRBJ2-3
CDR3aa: CASSSRASGSVTDTQYF

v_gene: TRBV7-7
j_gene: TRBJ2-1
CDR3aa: CASSFGLAAYNEQFF

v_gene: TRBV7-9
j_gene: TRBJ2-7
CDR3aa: CASSLAGNSHEQYF

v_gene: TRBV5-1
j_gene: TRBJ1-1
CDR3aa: CASSLGELNTEAFF

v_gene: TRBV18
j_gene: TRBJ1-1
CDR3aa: CASSPQTGVGANTEAFF

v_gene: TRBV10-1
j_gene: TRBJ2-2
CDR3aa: CASSEFPPGTANTGELFF

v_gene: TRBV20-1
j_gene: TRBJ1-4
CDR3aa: CSARQQGNEKLFF

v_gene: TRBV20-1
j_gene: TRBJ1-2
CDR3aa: CSARDSKFDGYTF

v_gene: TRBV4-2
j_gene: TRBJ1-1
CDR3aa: CASSRPTGTDLNTEAFF

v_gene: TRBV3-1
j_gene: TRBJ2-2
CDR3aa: CASSQVRGAAGELFF

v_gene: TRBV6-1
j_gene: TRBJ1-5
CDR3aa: CASGTRGQPQHF

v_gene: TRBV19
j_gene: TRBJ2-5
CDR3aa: CASSNDYAQETQYF

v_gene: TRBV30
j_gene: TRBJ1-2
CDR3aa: CAWSLRGGQGHYGYTF

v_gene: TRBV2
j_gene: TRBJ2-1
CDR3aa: CASTRDRGRDEQFF

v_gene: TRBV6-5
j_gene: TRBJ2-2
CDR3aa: CASSYRDTGELFF

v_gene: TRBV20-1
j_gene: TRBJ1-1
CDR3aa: CSAQQDHTEAFF

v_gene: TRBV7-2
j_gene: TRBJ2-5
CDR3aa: CASSTPWDKKETQYF

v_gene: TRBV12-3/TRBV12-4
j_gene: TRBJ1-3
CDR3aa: CASSLPNTIYF

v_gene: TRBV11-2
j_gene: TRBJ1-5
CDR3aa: CASSQSFGQPQHF

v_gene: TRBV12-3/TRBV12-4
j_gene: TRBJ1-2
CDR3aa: CASSFDPTNYGYTF

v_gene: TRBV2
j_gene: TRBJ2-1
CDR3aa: CASRLVNEQFF

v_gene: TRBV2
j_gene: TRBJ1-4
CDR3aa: CASSEDSPATNEKLFF

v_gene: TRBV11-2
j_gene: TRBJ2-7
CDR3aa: CASSPTPPGAGEQYF

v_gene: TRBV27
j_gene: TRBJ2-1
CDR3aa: CASRTAGPSEQFF

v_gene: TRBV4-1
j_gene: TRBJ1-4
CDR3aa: CASSNSGPTNEKLFF

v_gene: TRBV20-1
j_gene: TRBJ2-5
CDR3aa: CSATSGGSQETQYF

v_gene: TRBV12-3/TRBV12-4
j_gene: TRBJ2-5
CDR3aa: CASSPVGGAETQYF

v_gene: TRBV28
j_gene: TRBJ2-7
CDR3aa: CASSFEREAHEQYF

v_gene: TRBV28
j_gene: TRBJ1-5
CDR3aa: CASTAVGGIGGQRQPQHF

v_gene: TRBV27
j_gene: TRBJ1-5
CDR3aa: CASSLTADSNQPQHF

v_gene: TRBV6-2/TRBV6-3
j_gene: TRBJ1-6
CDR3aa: CASIGGSDSPLHF

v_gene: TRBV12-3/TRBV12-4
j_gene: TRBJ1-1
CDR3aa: CASRGGWVGEAFF

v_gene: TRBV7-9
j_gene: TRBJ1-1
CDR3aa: CASSLQANSEAFF

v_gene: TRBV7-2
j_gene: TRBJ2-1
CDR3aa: CASSLGRFDEQFF